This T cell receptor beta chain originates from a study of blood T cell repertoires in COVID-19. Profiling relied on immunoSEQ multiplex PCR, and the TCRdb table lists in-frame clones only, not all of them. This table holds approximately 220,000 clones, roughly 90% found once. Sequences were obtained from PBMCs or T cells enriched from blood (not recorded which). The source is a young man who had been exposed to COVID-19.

The CDR3 loop is CASSGSRDSSTDTQYF. In DNA, the CDR3 is TGTGCCAGCAGTGGATCGAGGGACTCTAGCACAGATACGCAGTATTTT. The J gene is TRBJ2-3, the V gene TRBV2; weak D call: TRBD2 (6 bases). The CDR3 loop spans 16 amino acids. The germline V gene has CDR1 SNHLY and CDR2 FYNNEI. The V and J ends lost 4 bases and 0 bases respectively, with 14 bases between them.